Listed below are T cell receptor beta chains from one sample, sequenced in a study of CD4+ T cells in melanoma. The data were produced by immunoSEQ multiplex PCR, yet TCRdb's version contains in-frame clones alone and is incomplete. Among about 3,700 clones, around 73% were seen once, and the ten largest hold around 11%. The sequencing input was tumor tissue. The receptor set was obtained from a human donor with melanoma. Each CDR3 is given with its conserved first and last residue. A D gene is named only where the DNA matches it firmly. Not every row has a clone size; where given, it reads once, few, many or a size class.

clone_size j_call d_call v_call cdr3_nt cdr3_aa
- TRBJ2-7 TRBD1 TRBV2 TGTGCCAGCAACCGGGACAGGGCTAACGAGCAGTACTTC CASNRDRANEQYF
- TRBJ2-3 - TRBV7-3 TGTGCCAGCAGCCCTCGGGACCAGTCATGGCCAGATACGCAGTATTTT CASSPRDQSWPDTQYF
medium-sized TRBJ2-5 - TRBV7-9 TGTGCCAGCAGCTTAAGGGAGCGCCCCGGGGAGACCCAGTACTTC CASSLRERPGETQYF
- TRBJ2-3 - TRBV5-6 TGTGCCAGCGAGGGAGTGGGTACAGATACGCAGTATTTT CASEGVGTDTQYF
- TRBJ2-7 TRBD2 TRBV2 TGTGCCAGCAGGGCGGGGGGCCCTCTTAGCGAGCAGTACTTC CASRAGGPLSEQYF
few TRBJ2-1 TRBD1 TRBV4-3 TGCGCCAGCAGCCAAGCCGCAACCGGGACAGGGATTGAGCAGTTCTTC CASSQAATGTGIEQFF
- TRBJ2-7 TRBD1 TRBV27 TGTGCCAGCAGTTTCACCGGGACAGGGACCTACGAGCAGTACTTC CASSFTGTGTYEQYF
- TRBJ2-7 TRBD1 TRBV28 TGTGCCAGCAGGACCGATCGGGACAGCCCCTACGAGCAGTACTTC CASRTDRDSPYEQYF
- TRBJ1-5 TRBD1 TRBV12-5 TGTGCTAGTGGTTTGTCCCAAAACCGGGACAGGGGATATTATCAGCCCCAGCATTTT CASGLSQNRDRGYYQPQHF
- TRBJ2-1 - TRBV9 TGTGCCAGCAGCGTAGCTCAGAATGAGCAGTTCTTC CASSVAQNEQFF
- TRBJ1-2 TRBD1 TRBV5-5 TGTGCCAGCAGCTTGGCCCTTCGACAGGGGGTTTGGTATGGCTACACCTTC CASSLALRQGVWYGYTF
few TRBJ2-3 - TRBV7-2 TGTGCCAGCAGCTTATATGCCGCAGGGGCGTCTAGCACAGATACGCAGTATTTT CASSLYAAGASSTDTQYF
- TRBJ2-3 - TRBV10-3 TGTGCCATCAGGGCCGTAGGGGGGGGGAGCACAGATACGCAGTATTTT CAIRAVGGGSTDTQYF
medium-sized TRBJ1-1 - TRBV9 TGTGCCAGCAGCGCCTCGGGGGACACTGAAGCTTTCTTT CASSASGDTEAFF
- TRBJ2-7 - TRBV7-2 TGTGCCAGCAGCAACTATTACGAGCAGTACTTC CASSNYYEQYF
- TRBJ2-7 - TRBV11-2 TGTGCCAGCAGCTTAGTCCCAGGGGACTACGAGCAGTACTTC CASSLVPGDYEQYF
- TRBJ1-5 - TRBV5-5 TGTGCCAGCAGCTTGTGGGGGACAACTAATCAGCCCCAGCATTTT CASSLWGTTNQPQHF
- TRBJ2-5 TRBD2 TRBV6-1 TGTGCCAGCAGTGAATGGACTAGCGGGGGCCAAGAGACCCAGTACTTC CASSEWTSGGQETQYF
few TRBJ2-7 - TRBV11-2 TGTGCCAGCAGCTTACGGCTATCCTCCTACGAGCAGTACTTC CASSLRLSSYEQYF
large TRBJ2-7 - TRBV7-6 TGTGCCAGCACTCTAAGATTGGGGGACTACGAGCAGTACTTC CASTLRLGDYEQYF
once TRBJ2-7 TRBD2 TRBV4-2 TGTGCCAGCAGCCAAGATATAACTAGCGGGTCCTACGAGCAGTACTTC CASSQDITSGSYEQYF
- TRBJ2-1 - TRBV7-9 TGTGCCAGCAGCACATACTGGGAGGAGCAGTTCTTC CASSTYWEEQFF
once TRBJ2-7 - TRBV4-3 TGCGCCAGCAGCCAAGAGCGGGGGCGACCCTACGAGCAGTACTTC CASSQERGRPYEQYF
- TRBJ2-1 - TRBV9 TGTGCCAGCAGCGTACTTAGGGAGCAGTTCTTC CASSVLREQFF
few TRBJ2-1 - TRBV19 TGTGCCAGTAGTATAGGTGACCCCTCCTACAATGAGCAGTTCTTC CASSIGDPSYNEQFF
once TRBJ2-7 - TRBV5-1 TGCGCCAGCAGCTTGGCCAGGGCGACGGGTACCGAGCAGTACTTC CASSLARATGTEQYF
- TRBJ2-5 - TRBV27 TGTGCCAGCAAGCCCCCAGGGACGTATCAAGAGACCCAGTACTTC CASKPPGTYQETQYF
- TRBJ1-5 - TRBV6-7 TGTGCCAGCAGCCGGGTGGACGATAATCAGCCCCAGCATTTT CASSRVDDNQPQHF
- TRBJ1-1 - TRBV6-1 TGTGCCAGCAGTGAAGGTGGGGGGTTTGGCACTGAAGCTTTCTTT CASSEGGGFGTEAFF
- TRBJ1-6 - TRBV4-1 TGCGCCAGCAGCCACGGCGGTCTTCGGGCGAGCTCCTATAATTCACCCCTCCACTTT CASSHGGLRASSYNSPLHF
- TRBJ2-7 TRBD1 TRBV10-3 TGTGCCATCAGTGATTACCTCTCACCCGGGACAGGGTCCTACGAGCAGTACTTC CAISDYLSPGTGSYEQYF
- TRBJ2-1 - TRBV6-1 TGTGCCAGCAGTGAGACGGGGACTTCCTACAATGAGCAGTTCTTC CASSETGTSYNEQFF
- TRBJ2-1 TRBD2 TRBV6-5 TGTGCCAGCAGTTACACGGGACTAGCGGGAGGTAATGAGCAGTTCTTC CASSYTGLAGGNEQFF
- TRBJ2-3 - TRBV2 TGTGCCAGCAGTGGGACAGACACAGATACGCAGTATTTT CASSGTDTDTQYF
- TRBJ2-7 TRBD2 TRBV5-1 TGCGCCAGCAGCTGGTGGGGACTAGCAAACGAGCAGTACTTC CASSWWGLANEQYF
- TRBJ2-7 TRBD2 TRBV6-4 TGTGCCAGCAGGAATCCGACAGCAGTCGGGACTAGCGACATCCCGGGGGAGCAGTACTTC CASRNPTAVGTSDIPGEQYF
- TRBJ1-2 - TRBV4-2 TGTGCCAGCAGACTCGAGGCCATCGGGGACTATGGCTACACCTTC CASRLEAIGDYGYTF
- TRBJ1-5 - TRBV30 TGTGCCTGGAGTCTACAGGGCGGGCAGCCCCAGCATTTT CAWSLQGGQPQHF
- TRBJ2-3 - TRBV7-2 TGTGCCAGCAGCTTAGGAGCGGATACGCAGTATTTT CASSLGADTQYF
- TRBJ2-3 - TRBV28 TGTGCCAGCAGTTCCCGTTGGGGGACAGATACGCAGTATTTT CASSSRWGTDTQYF
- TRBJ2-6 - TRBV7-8 TGTGCCGGGGGACTGCAGGTTGGTCGGCGATCTGGGGCCAACGTCCTGACTTTC CAGGLQVGRRSGANVLTF
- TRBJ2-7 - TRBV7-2 TGTGCCAGCCGGGGTGGGGGAGGATTCTCCTACGAGCAGTACTTC CASRGGGGFSYEQYF
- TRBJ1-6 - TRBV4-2 TGTGCCAGCAGCCAAGATCTTGTCTCTCGTTCACCCCTCCACTTT CASSQDLVSRSPLHF
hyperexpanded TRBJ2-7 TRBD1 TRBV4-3 TGCGCCAGCAGCCAAGGTCGACAGGGCAACTACGAGCAGTACTTC CASSQGRQGNYEQYF
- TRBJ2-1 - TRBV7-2 TGTGCCAGCAGCTTAGGTATCCGCTCCTACAATGAGCAGTTCTTC CASSLGIRSYNEQFF
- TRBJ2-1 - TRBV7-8 TGTGCCAGCAGCTTACTAGAGTCAGACAATGAGCAGTTCTTC CASSLLESDNEQFF
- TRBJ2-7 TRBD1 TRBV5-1 TGCGCCAGCAACCCCGGGACAGGGTATAACGAGCAGTACTTC CASNPGTGYNEQYF
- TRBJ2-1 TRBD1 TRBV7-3 TGTGCCAGCAAAGGACAGGGTCTAAGTAATGAGCAGTTCTTC CASKGQGLSNEQFF
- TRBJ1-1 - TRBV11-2 TGTGCCAGCAGCTTCGGACTGATGAACACTGAAGCTTTCTTT CASSFGLMNTEAFF